This T cell receptor beta chain was documented in a study of CD8+ T cells in alopecia areata listed by TCRdb under 2018. About the study as a whole: The treated patients, all with moderate-to-severe alopecia areata, were enrolled in an open-label pilot trial of oral tofacitinib given at 5 to 10 mg twice daily. Tofacitinib was given for 6 to 18 months, followed by 6 months of follow-up off drug to assess delayed response and recurrence. The SALT score, which quantifies the percentage of affected scalp surface area, was used to measure disease severity in treated patients. The study used high-throughput TCRbeta sequencing to examine T cell clonal expansion in alopecia areata, in both the C3H/HeJ mouse model and human patients. On the human side, TCRbeta sequencing was run on scalp tissue and on sorted CD4+ and CD8+ peripheral blood T cells from healthy controls and from alopecia areata patients with either patchy or totalis/universalis disease. Tofacitinib-treated patients had biopsies at baseline and at 4 and 24 weeks of treatment, with a later scalp biopsy in several patients. Scalp clonality was compared across normal scalp (n=4), patchy alopecia areata scalp (n=8), and alopecia totalis/universalis scalp (n=8). The RNA source kit depended on sample type: the PAXgene miRNA kit for fixed scalp, the miRNeasy kit for PBMCs, and the RNeasy kit for mouse skin. TCRbeta CDR3 regions were amplified by immunoSEQ multiplex PCR using 35 Vbeta forward and 13 Jbeta reverse primers.

Comments on this clone: Its antigen remains undetermined. The input lacks base qualities; no much larger clone sits a single base away.

In light of the paper, this sample's time point label describes: roughly 24 weeks on oral tofacitinib. The label giving this sample's treatment or condition can be read as: oral pan-JAK inhibitor, 5-10 mg twice daily. Lesional scalp punch biopsies and peripheral blood were obtained from alopecia areata patients. After PBMCs were isolated by density centrifugation and stained for CD3, CD4 and CD8, a FACSAria was used to sort CD4+ and CD8+ T cells. The library relied on the immunoSEQ multiplex PCR assay. To provide template for TCR sequencing, every sample had RNA extracted and reverse transcribed into cDNA. SuperScript III was used for first-strand cDNA synthesis, primed with a 2:1 mix of oligo-dT and random hexamers. Amplification bias was assessed with a synthetic immune receptor repertoire, and residual bias was removed computationally. Per the authors' processing: Raw reads were preprocessed for error removal, and CDR3 was defined according to IMGT conventions as running from the conserved cysteine to phenylalanine. To get clonality, Shannon entropy was normalized by log2 of the number of productive unique TCRs and the result was subtracted from 1. Whether scalp clones were CD4 or CD8 was inferred by matching scalp TCRbeta sequences against CD4 and CD8 repertoires sorted from blood. TCRdb carries this immuneACCESS record with in-frame sequences only. Its versions omit some clonotypes, under half of them owing to an unresolved V gene in the studies checked, with the rest unexplained. V and J calls and clone size come straight from that table; D and trimming were deduced from the DNA. For this sample the table gives 150,000 to 200,000 clones, of which roughly 60% were detected only once. 0.95% to 1.1% of the sample is taken by the ten largest.

General study outcomes and caveats: Shared TCR sequences between patients were less evident than in mice, which may be partly attributable to HLA diversity in the patient population. Resident alphabeta T cells in normal human skin are also sequenced, complicating scalp TCR repertoire analysis, unlike mouse skin dominated by gammadelta T cells. During tofacitinib treatment, many expanded lesional clones stuck around in both scalp and blood, and this persistence may partly explain why relapse happens after treatment is stopped. Compared with normal scalp, lesional scalp, particularly in alopecia totalis/universalis, had higher clonality and more expanded CD8+ clones, which suggests antigenic drive. The treated cohort was small, with a single nonresponder, so links between baseline CD8+ expansion and response need larger studies. Tofacitinib significantly decreased scalp clonality and the number of expanded CD8+ clones among the top 100 scalp clones.

Between the V and J ends, shortened by 7 bases and 7 bases respectively, the junction contains 13 bases. The CDR3 runs 12 amino acids, cysteine and phenylalanine included. Only CDR3 DNA remains: 36 bases, in frame from the first base. CDR1 and CDR2 are drawn from the germline V gene (reference sequence): MNHEY, SMNVEV. The chain is assembled from TRBV27 and TRBJ1-1; the D segment could be TRBD1, given 5 matching bases. Sequences were derived from CD4+ T cells sorted from blood, sampled at week 24, from a patient treated with tofacitinib. This clonotype was obtained from a human donor with alopecia areata. The bases read TGTGCCAGCACAACCTGGGGCGGTGAAGCTTTCTTT. Translated, this is CASTTWGGEAFF.